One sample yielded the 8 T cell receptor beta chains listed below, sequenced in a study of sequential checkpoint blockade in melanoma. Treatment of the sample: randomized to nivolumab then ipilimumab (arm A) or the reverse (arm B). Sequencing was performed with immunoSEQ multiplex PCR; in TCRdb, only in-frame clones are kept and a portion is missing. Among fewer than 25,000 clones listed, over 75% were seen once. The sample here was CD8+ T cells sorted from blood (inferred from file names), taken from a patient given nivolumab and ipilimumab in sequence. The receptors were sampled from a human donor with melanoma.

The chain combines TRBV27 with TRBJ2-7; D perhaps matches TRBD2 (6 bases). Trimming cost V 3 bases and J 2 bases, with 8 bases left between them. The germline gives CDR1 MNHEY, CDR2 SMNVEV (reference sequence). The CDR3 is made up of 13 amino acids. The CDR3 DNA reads TGTGCCAGCAGTTTGGGGACTGCCTACGAGCAGTACTTC. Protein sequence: CASSLGTAYEQYF.

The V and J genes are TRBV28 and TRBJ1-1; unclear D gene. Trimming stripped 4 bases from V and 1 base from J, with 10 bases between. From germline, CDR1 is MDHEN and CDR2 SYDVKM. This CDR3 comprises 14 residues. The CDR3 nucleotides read TGTGCCAGCAGTTCTTGGGCCGAGAACACTGAAGCTTTCTTT. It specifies CASSSWAENTEAFF.

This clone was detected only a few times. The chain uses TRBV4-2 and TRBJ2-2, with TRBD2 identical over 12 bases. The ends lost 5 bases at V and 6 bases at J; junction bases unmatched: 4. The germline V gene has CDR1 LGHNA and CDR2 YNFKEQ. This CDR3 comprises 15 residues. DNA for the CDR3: TGTGCCAGCAGCTCTAGCGGGGGGGTTGCCGGGGAGCTGTTTTTT. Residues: CASSSSGGVAGELFF.

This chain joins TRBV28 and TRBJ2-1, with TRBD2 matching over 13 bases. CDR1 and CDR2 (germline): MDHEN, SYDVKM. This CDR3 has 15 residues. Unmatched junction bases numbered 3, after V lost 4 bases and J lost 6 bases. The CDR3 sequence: CASSSRTSGSNEQFF. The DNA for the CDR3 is TGTGCCAGCAGTTCCCGGACTAGCGGGAGCAATGAGCAGTTCTTC.

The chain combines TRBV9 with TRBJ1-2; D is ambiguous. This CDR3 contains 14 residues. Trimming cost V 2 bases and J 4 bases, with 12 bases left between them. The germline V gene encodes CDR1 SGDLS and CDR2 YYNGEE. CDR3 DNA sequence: TGTGCCAGCAGCGTGCGGCAAGTCCCCTATGGCTACACCTTC. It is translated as CASSVRQVPYGYTF.

The CDR3 region is CASREGLAGGLYEQYF. CDR3 in DNA: TGTGCCAGCAGGGAGGGACTAGCGGGGGGGCTCTACGAGCAGTACTTC. The chain uses TRBV2 and TRBJ2-7; 16 nucleotides line up with TRBD2. The CDR3 sequence is 16 residues long. Trimming removed 6 bases from V and 3 bases from J; junction bases left unmatched: 5. CDR1 and CDR2 from the germline V gene are SNHLY and FYNNEI. The full variable domain, rest sourced from reference TRBV2 and TRBJ2-7, is EPEVTQTPSHQVTQMGQEVILRCVPISNHLYFYWYRQILGQKVEFLVSFYNNEISEKSEIFDDQFSVERPDGSNFTLKIRSTKLEDSAMYFCASREGLAGGLYEQYFGPGTRLTVT.

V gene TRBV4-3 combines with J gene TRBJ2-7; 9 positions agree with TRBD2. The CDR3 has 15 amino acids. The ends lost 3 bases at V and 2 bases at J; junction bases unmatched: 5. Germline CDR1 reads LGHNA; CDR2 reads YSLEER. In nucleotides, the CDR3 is TGCGCCAGCAGCCATGGATCTAGCGGGGCCTACGAGCAGTACTTC. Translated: CASSHGSSGAYEQYF.

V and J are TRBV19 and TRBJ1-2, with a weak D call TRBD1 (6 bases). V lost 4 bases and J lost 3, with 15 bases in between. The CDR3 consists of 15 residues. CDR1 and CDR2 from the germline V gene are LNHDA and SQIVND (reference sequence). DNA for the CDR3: TGTGCCAGTAGTAACCGACAGGATGGGGACTATGGCTACACCTTC. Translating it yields CASSNRQDGDYGYTF.